These 31 T cell receptor beta chains came from one sample sequenced in a study of blood T cell repertoires in COVID-19. Generated by immunoSEQ multiplex PCR, the TCRdb table keeps only in-frame clones and is missing some. The profile shows approximately 300,000 clones, 65% to 90% of them singletons. Sequenced input: PBMCs or T cells enriched from blood (not recorded which). These receptors were collected from a man aged 30-40 years who had recovered from COVID-19.

This CDR3 is CATSDRQGPRQPQHF. Written as DNA, the CDR3 is TGTGCCACCAGTGACAGACAGGGCCCGAGGCAGCCCCAGCATTTT. J is TRBJ1-5 and V is TRBV24-1; 7 bases fit TRBD1. Trimming cost V 4 bases and J 7 bases; bases outside gene matches: 9. The CDR3 length is 15 residues. CDR1 and CDR2 (germline): KGHDR, SFDVKD.

In its sample, this clone was seen once. The rearrangement uses TRBV5-1 and TRBJ2-3; possibly TRBD2 for D (6 bases). Germline CDR1 reads SGHRS; CDR2 reads YFSETQ. V gave up 0 bases and J gave up 1 base, with 15 bases separating them. This CDR3 comprises 17 residues. The CDR3 DNA follows: TGCGCCAGCAGCTTGGGACGACTAGGGGAACGCACAGATACGCAGTATTTT. Encoded protein: CASSLGRLGERTDTQYF.

This clone was detected once. The chain recombines TRBV6-6 with TRBJ1-2; D is possibly TRBD1 (6 bases). This CDR3 is 13 amino acids long. CDR1 is MNHNY, CDR2 SVGAGI, per germline (reference sequence). Between the trimmed V and J ends, which lost 5 bases and 6 bases, there was a span of 13 bases. The CDR3 sequence is CASSRNEGDGYTF. The CDR3 region has the DNA TGTGCCAGCAGTCGTAACGAGGGGGATGGCTACACCTTC.

This chain links TRBV27 with TRBJ1-6, with 9 bases matching TRBD1. Germline V gene data show CDR1 as MNHEY and CDR2 as SMNVEV (reference sequence). This CDR3 spans 14 amino acids. Losses at the gene ends were 4 bases for V and 6 bases for J; bases not matched to a gene: 1. CDR3 amino acids: CASSYRGLNSPLHF. The CDR3 nucleotides are TGTGCCAGCAGTTACAGGGGGCTTAATTCACCCCTCCACTTT.

This clone was seen once. The V and J genes are TRBV27 and TRBJ1-2; D possibly corresponds to TRBD1 (5 bases). The V gene's germline CDR1 is MNHEY and CDR2 SMNVEV (reference sequence). The CDR3 has 14 amino acids. Trimming stripped 3 bases from V and 8 bases from J, with 16 bases between. CDR3 in DNA: TGTGCCAGCAGTTTCGTTACAGGATGGGTGGGCTACACCTTC. Amino acids: CASSFVTGWVGYTF.

This sequence joins TRBV5-5 and TRBJ2-7; tentative D call: TRBD1 (6 bases). Trimming removed 2 bases from V and 2 bases from J, with 11 bases in between. CDR1 and CDR2 (germline): SGHKS, YYEKEE (reference sequence). The CDR3 is made up of 14 amino acids. The CDR3 loop is CASSLRTDPYEQYF. CDR3 coding DNA: TGTGCCAGCAGCTTACGGACAGACCCCTACGAGCAGTACTTC.

J is TRBJ2-3 and V is TRBV7-2, with D uncertain. The germline CDR1 and CDR2 sequences are SGHTA and FQGNSA. Trimming left V 5 bases short and J 3 bases short, with 15 bases between. The CDR3 contains 15 residues. The CDR3 sequence: CASSPDSLGTDTQYF. The DNA for the CDR3 is TGTGCCAGCAGCCCTGACTCCCTCGGGACAGATACGCAGTATTTT. The full variable domain, completed using reference TRBV7-2 and TRBJ2-3, is GAGVSQSPSNKVTEKGKDVELRCDPISGHTALYWYRQSLGQGLEFLIYFQGNSAPDKSGLPSDRFSAERTGGSVSTLTIQRTQQEDSAVYLCASSPDSLGTDTQYFGPGTRLTVL.

The rearrangement links TRBV29-1 to TRBJ2-5; no clear D. The CDR3 sequence is 14 residues long. Germline values: CDR1 SQVTM, CDR2 ANQGSEA. Trimming removed 4 bases at V and 0 bases at J, with 12 bases between. The CDR3 nucleotides are TGCAGCGTTGTACCCCACAAGTACCAAGAGACCCAGTACTTC. It is translated as CSVVPHKYQETQYF. Full variable domain (remainder filled in from reference TRBV29-1 and TRBJ2-5): SAVISQKPSRDICQRGTSLTIQCQVDSQVTMMFWYRQQPGQSLTLIATANQGSEATYESGFVIDKFPISRPNLTFSTLTVSNMSPEDSSIYLCSVVPHKYQETQYFGPGTRLLVL.

This clone was counted once. The chain is built from TRBV18 and TRBJ2-1; 14 bases fit TRBD2. Germline V lookup: CDR1 KGHSH, CDR2 LQKENI. The V and J ends lost 5 bases and 10 bases, in that order; junction bases with no gene match: 22. There are 20 residues in the CDR3. CDR3 in DNA: TGTGCCAGCTCATGGACAGGGGGACTAGCGGGAGAACACTTTACGAGGGAGCAGTTCTTC. Its protein product is CASSWTGGLAGEHFTREQFF. Looking up the rest from reference TRBV18 and TRBJ2-1 gives the full variable domain: NAGVMQNPRHLVRRRGQEARLRCSPMKGHSHVYWYRQLPEEGLKFMVYLQKENIIDESGMPKERFSAEFPKEGPSILRIQQVVRGDSAAYFCASSWTGGLAGEHFTREQFFGPGTRLTVL.

The gene calls are TRBV15 and TRBJ2-1; 9 bases are shared with TRBD2. The CDR3 consists of 15 residues. The germline V gene has CDR1 LNHNV and CDR2 YYDKDF (reference sequence). The trim removed 3 bases at V and 6 bases at J, leaving 6 bases unmatched. CDR3: CATSRRSGGFNEQFF. The CDR3 bases are TGTGCCACCAGCAGGCGTAGCGGGGGATTCAATGAGCAGTTCTTC.

The gene calls are TRBV7-9 and TRBJ2-7; TRBD1 aligns across 8 bases. The CDR3 has 14 amino acids. The V gene end was trimmed by 5 bases and the J gene end by 6 bases; junction bases not matched to a gene: 9. Germline V gives CDR1 SEHNR, CDR2 FQNEAQ (reference sequence). In nucleotides, the CDR3 is TGTGCCAGCAGCGCTCCGGGACAGGCCCCCGAGCAGTACTTC. Its translation: CASSAPGQAPEQYF.

The chain has TRBV6-4 and TRBJ2-3, with a tentative D call TRBD1 (5 bases). The CDR3 runs to 15 residues. Trimming left V 4 bases short and J 2 bases short, with 13 bases between. CDR1 is MRHNA and CDR2 is SNTAGT in the germline V gene. The CDR3 nucleotides read TGTGCCAGCAGTGGAGTGGGTGGGGCCACAGATACGCAGTATTTT. It codes for CASSGVGGATDTQYF.

The V call is TRBV2, the J call TRBJ2-7; possibly TRBD2 for D (6 bases). Germline assignment: CDR1 SNHLY and CDR2 FYNNEI. V was clipped by 3 bases and J by 0 bases, with 12 bases between them. This CDR3 comprises 15 residues. The CDR3 here is CASSDGAGVSYEQYF. CDR3 bases: TGTGCCAGCAGTGATGGAGCGGGTGTCTCCTACGAGCAGTACTTC.

The V call is TRBV30, the J call TRBJ1-5; D not certain. The V and J ends lost 4 bases and 0 bases respectively, with 10 bases between them. The CDR3 length is 14 residues. The germline CDR1 and CDR2 sequences are GTSNPN and SVGIG (reference sequence). The CDR3 bases are TGTGCCTGGACACTCGGGGATAGCAATCAGCCCCAGCATTTT. It is translated as CAWTLGDSNQPQHF. Full variable domain (missing parts from reference TRBV30 and TRBJ1-5): SQTIHQWPATLVQPVGSPLSLECTVEGTSNPNLYWYRQAAGRGLQLLFYSVGIGQISSEVPQNLSASRPQDRQFILSSKKLLLSDSGFYLCAWTLGDSNQPQHFGDGTRLSIL.

The chain combines TRBV11-2 with TRBJ2-3, with 10 nucleotides matching TRBD2. V was clipped by 6 bases and J by 7 bases; unmatched bases: 10. Germline loops: CDR1 SGHAT, CDR2 FQNNGV. The length of the CDR3 is 15 residues. CDR3 in amino acids: CASRMGLAGGNTQYF. The CDR3 region has the DNA TGTGCCAGCAGAATGGGGTTAGCGGGAGGCAATACGCAGTATTTT.

The chain links TRBV29-1 to TRBJ1-1; 7 bases line up with TRBD1. The ends lost 2 bases at V and 4 bases at J; junction bases unmatched: 4. This CDR3 contains 13 residues. CDR1 and CDR2 from the germline V gene are SQVTM and ANQGSEA. The CDR3 coding sequence is TGCAGCGTTGAAAGAGCAGGGGGCACTGAAGCTTTCTTT. Translating it yields CSVERAGGTEAFF. The full variable domain, with the rest looked up from reference TRBV29-1 and TRBJ1-1, is SAVISQKPSRDICQRGTSLTIQCQVDSQVTMMFWYRQQPGQSLTLIATANQGSEATYESGFVIDKFPISRPNLTFSTLTVSNMSPEDSSIYLCSVERAGGTEAFFGQGTRLTVV.

The CDR3 coding sequence is TGCGCCAGCAACGGTGGGACAGGGCACACTGAAGCTTTCTTT. It yields the protein CASNGGTGHTEAFF. The chain uses TRBV5-1 and TRBJ1-1; 9 nucleotides line up with TRBD1. This CDR3 is built from 14 residues. CDR1 is SGHRS, CDR2 YFSETQ, per germline. Trimming at V came to 6 bases and at J to 3 bases, leaving 6 bases not matched to a gene.

The chain combines TRBV27 with TRBJ1-6, with D perhaps TRBD1 (6 bases). The CDR3 runs 13 residues. The ends were cut back, 6 bases at V and 13 bases at J, with 16 bases in the middle. CDR1 and CDR2 (germline): MNHEY, SMNVEV (reference sequence). The CDR3 nucleotides read TGTGCCAGCAGGGGACACCCCTCTTTCCCCCTCCACTTT. The encoded protein is CASRGHPSFPLHF.

The chain is built from TRBV3-1 (or the pseudogene TRBV3-2) and TRBJ2-5, with 10 bases lining up with TRBD1. Germline values: CDR1 LGHDT, CDR2 YNNKEL (reference sequence). Germline trimming cut 3 bases from V and 5 bases from J; bases unmatched to any gene: 6. This CDR3 has 15 amino acids. The CDR3 DNA reads TGTGCCAGCAGCCAGGGGACAGGGGTTGGGGAGACCCAGTACTTC. Amino acid sequence: CASSQGTGVGETQYF.

This chain connects TRBV19 to TRBJ2-2, with TRBD2 matching 9 bases. V shed 3 bases, J shed 0 bases, and the junction held 8 bases outside the gene matches. This CDR3 contains 18 residues. The germline gives CDR1 LNHDA, CDR2 SQIVND (reference sequence). CDR3 sequence (DNA): TGTGCCAGTAGTATTAGGGCTAGCGGGATCACGAACACCGGGGAGCTGTTTTTT. Its translation is CASSIRASGITNTGELFF.

Notes on this clone: A read error may be the cause here, since a much bigger clone is one base away. The gene calls are TRBV28 and TRBJ2-7; 7 bases align to TRBD1. Germline CDR1 is MDHEN and CDR2 is SYDVKM. The CDR3 covers 13 residues. The V gene end was trimmed by 4 bases and the J gene end by 3 bases; junction bases not matched to a gene: 3. The CDR3 protein is CASSWTGFYEQYF. The CDR3 DNA reads as TGTGCCAGCAGTTGGACAGGTTTCTACGAGCAGTACTTC.

The V gene is TRBV5-1, the J gene TRBJ2-1; D is undetermined. CDR1 and CDR2 from the germline V gene are SGHRS and YFSETQ. This CDR3 has 15 amino acids. Trimming removed 4 bases from V and 0 bases from J, with 11 bases in between. CDR3 coding DNA: TGCGCCAGCAGCCTTACGGGTCGCTCCTACAATGAGCAGTTCTTC. As protein: CASSLTGRSYNEQFF.

The chain uses TRBV19 and TRBJ2-1, with 8 bases identical to TRBD2. CDR3 size: 13 residues. The trim removed 8 bases at V and 4 bases at J, leaving 4 bases unmatched. The germline gives CDR1 LNHDA, CDR2 SQIVND (reference sequence). CDR3 sequence (DNA): TGTGCCAGTTTAGCGGGGCCGTACAATGAGCAGTTCTTC. It codes for CASLAGPYNEQFF.

V and J are TRBV19 and TRBJ2-7, with 8 bases that match TRBD1. The junction had 6 bases not matched to a gene; V was cut back by 5 bases and J by 0 bases. This CDR3 region has 15 residues. Germline assignment: CDR1 LNHDA and CDR2 SQIVND (reference sequence). The CDR3 loop reads CASSSGQVSSYEQYF. The CDR3 coding sequence is TGTGCCAGTAGTTCGGGACAGGTGAGCTCCTACGAGCAGTACTTC.

The rearrangement uses TRBV11-3 and TRBJ2-6; 7 nucleotides match TRBD2. In germline, CDR1 is SGHNT, CDR2 YENEEA. J lost 0 bases, V lost 1 base, and 6 bases had no gene match. The CDR3 is made up of 18 amino acids. CDR3 coding DNA: TGTGCCAGCAGCTTAGTGCGGGGGTACAGCTCTGGGGCCAACGTCCTGACTTTC. Amino acids: CASSLVRGYSSGANVLTF.

This rearrangement joins TRBV7-2 to TRBJ2-7, with 10 bases that match TRBD1. J lost 2 bases, V lost 5 bases, and 9 bases had no gene match. The CDR3 is 16 amino acids. Germline V gene sequence: CDR1 SGHTA, CDR2 FQGNSA. The CDR3 loop reads CASSLTGGKGTYEQYF. The CDR3 DNA sequence: TGTGCCAGCAGCCTGACAGGGGGCAAGGGTACCTACGAGCAGTACTTC.

The chain joins TRBV9 to TRBJ1-6; 7 bases agree with TRBD1. The CDR3 runs 16 residues. After removal of 0 bases from V and 4 bases from J, the junction contained 4 bases not matched to a gene. Per the germline V gene, CDR1 is SGDLS and CDR2 is YYNGEE. In DNA form, the CDR3 reads TGTGCCAGCAGCGTAGAGGGGGCGCGGTATAATTCACCCCTCCACTTT. This encodes CASSVEGARYNSPLHF.

The chain recombines TRBV4-1 with TRBJ1-3; no firm D call. V lost 0 bases and J 4 bases, leaving 13 bases between the germline ends. CDR1 MGHRA and CDR2 YSYEKL come from the germline V gene. This CDR3 spans 16 amino acids. This chain's CDR3 is CASSQEKGVIGNTIYF. Written as DNA, the CDR3 is TGCGCCAGCAGCCAAGAGAAGGGAGTAATCGGAAACACCATATATTTT.

The chain recombines TRBV2 with TRBJ1-6; 7 bases are shared with TRBD1. The CDR3 has 14 residues. The germline CDR1 and CDR2 sequences are SNHLY and FYNNEI. J gave up 12 bases and V 6 bases, and 11 bases lay outside the gene matches. The CDR3 spells CASRGTADSVPLHF. The CDR3 DNA is TGTGCCAGCAGGGGGACAGCCGACTCGGTACCCCTCCACTTT.

The J gene is TRBJ2-1, the V gene TRBV6-2 or TRBV6-3; tentative D call: TRBD2 (5 bases). Trimming stripped 0 bases from V and 10 bases from J, with 19 bases between. Germline V gives CDR1 MNHEY, CDR2 SVGEGT. This CDR3 contains 16 residues. CDR3 DNA: TGTGCCAGCAGTTACTCGAAATGGCTAGCAAGGAGCGAGCAGTTCTTC. Translating gives CASSYSKWLARSEQFF.

This chain joins TRBV11-2 and TRBJ2-1; 10 bases are shared with TRBD2. The germline CDR1 and CDR2 sequences are SGHAT and FQNNGV. The CDR3 length is 19 residues. The V and J ends lost 1 base and 1 base, in that order; junction bases with no gene match: 10. The CDR3 DNA follows: TGTGCCAGCAGCTTAGTGGGGAGACTAGCGGGTTATTCCTACAATGAGCAGTTCTTC. Translating gives CASSLVGRLAGYSYNEQFF. Drawing the rest from reference TRBV11-2 and TRBJ2-1, the complete variable domain is EAGVAQSPRYKIIEKRQSVAFWCNPISGHATLYWYQQILGQGPKLLIQFQNNGVVDDSQLPKDRFSAERLKGVDSTLKIQPAKLEDSAVYLCASSLVGRLAGYSYNEQFFGPGTRLTVL.